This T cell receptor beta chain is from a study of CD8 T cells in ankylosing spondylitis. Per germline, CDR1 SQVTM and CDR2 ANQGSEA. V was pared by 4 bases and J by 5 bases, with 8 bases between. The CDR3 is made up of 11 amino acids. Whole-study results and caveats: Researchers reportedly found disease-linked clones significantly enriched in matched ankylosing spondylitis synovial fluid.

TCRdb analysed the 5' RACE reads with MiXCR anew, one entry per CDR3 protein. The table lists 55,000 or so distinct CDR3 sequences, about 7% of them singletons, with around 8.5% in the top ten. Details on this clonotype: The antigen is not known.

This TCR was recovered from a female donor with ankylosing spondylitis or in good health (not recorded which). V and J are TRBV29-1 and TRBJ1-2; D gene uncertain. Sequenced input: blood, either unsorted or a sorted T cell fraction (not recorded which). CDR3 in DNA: TGCAGCGTTGCATTTGGGTATGGCTACACCTTC. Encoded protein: CSVAFGYGYTF.